This TCR beta chain emerged from a study of human versus mouse CDR3 diversity and MHC coevolution. Study-level results: On average, humans showed more CDR3 deletions and insertions than mice.

Generated by immunoSEQ multiplex PCR, the TCRdb table keeps only in-frame clones and is missing some. The table has about 83,000 clones, 92% seen once. Trimming shortened V by 2 bases and J by 0 bases, and 8 bases separated the two germline ends. The CDR3 spans 15 residues. Germline lookup yields CDR1 MDHEN and CDR2 SYDVKM. Of note for this clone: Its cognate antigen is unknown. The same CDR3 also results from other DNA sequences found in this sample.

This rearrangement joins TRBV28 to TRBJ1-5, with no clear D. The clonotype was recovered from a person aged 30 to 69 in good health. Sequencing input: naive CD4+ T cells from blood. Subset defined: CD45RO-negative CD62L-positive naive CD4 T cells. CDR3: CASSLGGNSNQPQHF. In DNA form, the CDR3 reads TGTGCCAGCAGTTTAGGAGGGAATAGCAATCAGCCCCAGCATTTT. Variable domain in full (rest from reference TRBV28 and TRBJ1-5): DVKVTQSSRYLVKRTGEKVFLECVQDMDHENMFWYRQDPGLGLRLIYFSYDVKMKEKGDIPEGYSVSREKKERFSLILESASTNQTSMYLCASSLGGNSNQPQHFGDGTRLSIL.